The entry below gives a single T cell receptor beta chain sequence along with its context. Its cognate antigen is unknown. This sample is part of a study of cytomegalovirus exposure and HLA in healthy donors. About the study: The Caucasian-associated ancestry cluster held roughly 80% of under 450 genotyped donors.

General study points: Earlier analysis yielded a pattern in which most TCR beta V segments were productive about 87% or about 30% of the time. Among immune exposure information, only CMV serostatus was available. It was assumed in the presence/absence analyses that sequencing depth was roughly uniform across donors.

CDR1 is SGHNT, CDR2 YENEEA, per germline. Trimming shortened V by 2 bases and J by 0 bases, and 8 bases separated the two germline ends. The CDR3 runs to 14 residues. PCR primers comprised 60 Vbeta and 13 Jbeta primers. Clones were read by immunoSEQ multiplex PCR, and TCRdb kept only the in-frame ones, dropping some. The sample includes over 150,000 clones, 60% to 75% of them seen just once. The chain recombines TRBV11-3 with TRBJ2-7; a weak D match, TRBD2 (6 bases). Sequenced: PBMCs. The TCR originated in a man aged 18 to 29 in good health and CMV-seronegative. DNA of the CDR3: TGTGCCAGCAGCTTACAGGGACTCTCCTACGAGCAGTACTTC. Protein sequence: CASSLQGLSYEQYF.